These 20 T cell receptor beta chains were sequenced from one sample in a study of T cell repertoires in cytomegalovirus infection. TCRdb re-derived calls from the reads in MiXCR, one entry per CDR3 protein. The profile shows a few hundred thousand distinct CDR3 sequences, around 15% of them singletons. Sequencing was performed on CD8+ T cells from PBMCs. The receptor source for this set is a human donor in good health (CMV status not recorded). Some clones in this sample may be carry-over from other donors' samples.

In its sample, this clonotype was seen a few times. The J gene is TRBJ2-7, the V gene TRBV28; TRBD1 matches at 7 bases. Germline values: CDR1 MDHEN, CDR2 SYDVKM. This CDR3 is built from 16 residues. With V trimmed by 5 bases and J by 0 bases, 10 bases remained unmatched. The CDR3 here is CASSATGQLSSYEQYF. The CDR3 DNA is TGTGCCAGCAGTGCGACGGGACAGCTAAGCTCCTACGAGCAGTACTTC.

This clonotype was counted a few times. J is TRBJ2-2 and V is TRBV28; 10 bases fit TRBD1. CDR1 and CDR2 (germline): MDHEN, SYDVKM. Trimming cost V 6 bases and J 7 bases; bases outside gene matches: 11. This CDR3 region has 16 residues. CDR3 in amino acids: CASSPADRGLNGELFF. In DNA, the CDR3 is TGTGCCAGCAGCCCAGCCGACAGGGGGCTAAACGGGGAGCTGTTTTTT.

This clonotype was seen a few times. The J gene is TRBJ2-2, the V gene TRBV5-6; D gene uncertain. From germline, CDR1 is SGHDT and CDR2 YYEEEE. This CDR3 is built from 12 residues. V shed 5 bases and J shed 7 bases, with 9 bases lying between them. The CDR3 DNA follows: TGTGCCAGCAGGTCCCAGCGCGGGGAGCTGTTTTTT. This sequence encodes CASRSQRGELFF.

The V gene is TRBV11-2, the J gene TRBJ2-7, with D possibly matching TRBD2 (5 bases). The CDR3 totals 13 residues. V shed 7 bases and J shed 4 bases, with 14 bases lying between them. CDR1 and CDR2 from the germline V gene are SGHAT and FQNNGV. This CDR3 reads CASIGDGRYEQYF. The CDR3 DNA reads TGTGCCAGCATCGGCGATGGGAGATACGAGCAGTACTTC.

This rearrangement joins TRBV11-2 to TRBJ2-1; 7 positions agree with TRBD2. Germline V lookup: CDR1 SGHAT, CDR2 FQNNGV. The length of the CDR3 is 16 residues. V gave up 2 bases and J gave up 10 bases; unmatched junction bases: 14. CDR3 region: CASSLWGTNVLGEQFF. CDR3 coding DNA: TGTGCCAGCAGCTTATGGGGGACTAACGTCTTGGGGGAGCAGTTCTTC.

In its sample, this clonotype was seen a few times. The rearrangement uses TRBV2 and TRBJ2-1, with D possibly TRBD1 on 5 matching bases. V was shortened by 8 bases and J by 0 bases, with 20 bases between the two germline ends. The CDR3 has 17 residues. CDR1 SNHLY and CDR2 FYNNEI come from the germline V gene. Written as DNA, the CDR3 is TGTGCCAGCCAGAGCCCCGGACATTATGGCTCCTACAATGAGCAGTTCTTC. This gives the protein CASQSPGHYGSYNEQFF.

This clonotype was detected only a few times. The rearrangement uses TRBV7-9 and TRBJ2-7, with 9 nucleotides matching TRBD1. The CDR3 is 15 residues long. The germline CDR1 and CDR2 sequences are SEHNR and FQNEAQ (reference sequence). J lost 7 bases, V lost 5 bases, and 12 bases had no gene match. CDR3 coding DNA: TGTGCCAGCAGCCACCCGGGACAGGGTGCGTGGGAGCAGTACTTC. Translating gives CASSHPGQGAWEQYF.

This clonotype appeared a few times. This chain joins TRBV12-3 or TRBV12-4 and TRBJ1-5; TRBD1 agrees at 12 bases. V dropped 6 bases and J dropped 4; count of bases not matched to a gene: 7. This CDR3 is built from 16 residues. The CDR3 coding sequence is TGTGCCAGCAGCGCGGGGACAGGGGGCCGAAATCAGCCCCAGCATTTT. It yields the protein CASSAGTGGRNQPQHF.

This clonotype has more than one count but fewer than ten. V gene TRBV19 combines with J gene TRBJ2-1, with TRBD2 as a possible D gene (6 bases). Trimming pared 1 base from V and 2 bases from J, leaving 6 bases between. The CDR3 consists of 14 residues. CDR1 is LNHDA, CDR2 SQIVND, per germline (reference sequence). The CDR3 loop reads CASSIAGAYNEQFF. CDR3 coding DNA: TGTGCCAGTAGTATAGCGGGGGCCTACAATGAGCAGTTCTTC.

In its sample, this clonotype was seen many times. This chain uses TRBV7-2 with TRBJ2-1; 7 bases are shared with TRBD2. The CDR3 runs 16 residues. V dropped 1 base and J dropped 6; count of bases not matched to a gene: 9. Germline loops: CDR1 SGHTA, CDR2 FQGNSA. CDR3 DNA sequence: TGTGCCAGCAGCTTAGTCATCGGGGACTACGTCAATGAGCAGTTCTTC. It specifies CASSLVIGDYVNEQFF. Looking up the rest from reference TRBV7-2 and TRBJ2-1 gives the full variable domain: GAGVSQSPSNKVTEKGKDVELRCDPISGHTALYWYRQSLGQGLEFLIYFQGNSAPDKSGLPSDRFSAERTGGSVSTLTIQRTQQEDSAVYLCASSLVIGDYVNEQFFGPGTRLTVL.

This clonotype was seen at least ten times. The CDR3 coding sequence is TGTGCCAGCAGCTTAGTACAGAAAGAGACCCAGTACTTC. Translation: CASSLVQKETQYF. The rearrangement joins TRBV7-9 to TRBJ2-5; D is ambiguous. V was pared by 1 base and J by 3 bases, with 6 bases between. CDR1 is SEHNR, CDR2 FQNEAQ, per germline (reference sequence). The CDR3 extends over 13 amino acids.

The chain has TRBV11-2 and TRBJ2-3, with D perhaps TRBD1 or TRBD2 (5 bases each). CDR3 length: 16 residues. Germline V CDR1 and CDR2: SGHAT, FQNNGV. V shed 2 bases and J shed 1 base, with 13 bases lying between them. The CDR3 nucleotides read TGTGCCAGCAGCTTACGACGGGGCGAGCGCACAGATACGCAGTATTTT. Encoded protein: CASSLRRGERTDTQYF.

There are a few counts of this clonotype. The chain employs TRBV28 and TRBJ1-1; TRBD1 aligns across 7 bases. Trimming cost V 5 bases and J 6 bases; bases outside gene matches: 9. CDR3 length: 14 amino acids. Germline loops: CDR1 MDHEN, CDR2 SYDVKM. The CDR3 is CASSPPDRRAEAFF. The CDR3 DNA follows: TGTGCCAGCAGTCCCCCGGACAGGCGGGCTGAAGCTTTCTTT.

The sample holds a few counts of this clonotype. This sequence joins TRBV4-1 and TRBJ2-1; TRBD1 agrees at 8 bases. Per the germline V gene, CDR1 is MGHRA and CDR2 is YSYEKL. The CDR3 loop spans 14 amino acids. V was clipped by 0 bases and J by 9 bases; unmatched bases: 4. Here the CDR3 reads CASSQERTGLEQFF. CDR3 bases: TGCGCCAGCAGCCAAGAAAGGACAGGGCTTGAGCAGTTCTTC.

The chain couples TRBV5-6 to TRBJ1-6; D remains unclear. The V end was cut by 2 bases, the J end by 8 bases, with 11 bases between. Per the germline V gene, CDR1 is SGHDT and CDR2 is YYEEEE. CDR3 size: 14 residues. The CDR3 loop reads CASSLQGGDSPLHF. Written as DNA, the CDR3 is TGTGCCAGCAGCTTACAAGGTGGAGATTCACCCCTCCACTTT. The full variable domain, with the rest looked up from reference TRBV5-6 and TRBJ1-6, is DAGVTQSPTHLIKTRGQQVTLRCSPKSGHDTVSWYQQALGQGPQFIFQYYEEEERQRGNFPDRFSGHQFPNYSSELNVNALLLGDSALYLCASSLQGGDSPLHFGNGTRLTVT.

The chain links TRBV7-6 to TRBJ2-2; TRBD1 is a possible D gene (6 bases). The CDR3 runs to 15 residues. CDR1 and CDR2 from the germline V gene are SGHVS and FNYEAQ. V gave up 6 bases and J gave up 3 bases, with 14 bases separating them. The CDR3, as DNA: TGTGCCAGCAGTCCAGACACAGGGCACACCGGGGAGCTGTTTTTT. Its protein product is CASSPDTGHTGELFF.

This clonotype was seen at least ten times. The rearrangement joins TRBV19 to TRBJ2-3, with TRBD2 matching over 10 bases. Looked up from germline, CDR1 is LNHDA and CDR2 is SQIVND (reference sequence). This CDR3 is 17 amino acids long. Trimming at V came to 2 bases and at J to 5 bases, leaving 10 bases not matched to a gene. The CDR3 reads CASSITAGLAPRDTQYF. In DNA, the CDR3 is TGTGCCAGTAGTATAACGGCGGGACTAGCGCCCAGAGATACGCAGTATTTT.

In this sample, this clonotype turned up a few times. The chain combines TRBV29-1 with TRBJ2-1; 9 bases map to TRBD2. The V segment lost 0 bases and the J segment 0 bases; nucleotides outside the gene matches: 6. CDR1 is SQVTM, CDR2 ANQGSEA, per germline. The CDR3 is 17 residues long. This chain's CDR3 is CSVEDPAGGYSYNEQFF. CDR3 bases: TGCAGCGTTGAAGATCCAGCGGGGGGTTACTCCTACAATGAGCAGTTCTTC.

A word on this clonotype: This may be a read error: a much more frequent sequence differs by one nucleotide. The chain has TRBV7-9 and TRBJ2-5; perhaps TRBD1 as D (6 bases). V was shortened by 5 bases and J by 2 bases, with 12 bases between the two germline ends. Germline CDR1 SEHNR, CDR2 FQNEAQ (reference sequence). The length of the CDR3 is 14 residues. The CDR3 coding sequence is TGTGCCAGCAGCGGTAGGGGGTTGCAAGAGACCCAGTACTTC. Its protein is CASSGRGLQETQYF.

This chain uses TRBV6-5 with TRBJ1-1, with 7 bases lining up with TRBD1. This CDR3 region has 15 residues. Germline CDR1 reads MNHEY; CDR2 reads SVGAGI. V was clipped by 0 bases and J by 5 bases; unmatched bases: 6. The CDR3 region is CASSYSRGIGTEAFF. In DNA form, the CDR3 reads TGTGCCAGCAGTTACTCCAGGGGGATAGGGACTGAAGCTTTCTTT.